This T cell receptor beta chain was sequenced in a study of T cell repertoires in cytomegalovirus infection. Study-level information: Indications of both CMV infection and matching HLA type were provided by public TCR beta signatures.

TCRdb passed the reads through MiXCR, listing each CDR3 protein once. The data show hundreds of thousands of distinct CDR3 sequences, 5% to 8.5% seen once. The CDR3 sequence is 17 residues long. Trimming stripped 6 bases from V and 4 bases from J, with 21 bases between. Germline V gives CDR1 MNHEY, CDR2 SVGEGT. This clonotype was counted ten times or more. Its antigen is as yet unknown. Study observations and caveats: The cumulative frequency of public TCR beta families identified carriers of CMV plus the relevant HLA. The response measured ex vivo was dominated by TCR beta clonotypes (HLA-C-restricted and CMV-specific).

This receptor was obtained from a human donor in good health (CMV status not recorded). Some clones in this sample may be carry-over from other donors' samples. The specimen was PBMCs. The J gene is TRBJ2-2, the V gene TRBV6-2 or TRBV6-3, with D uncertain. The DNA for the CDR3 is TGTGCCAGCAGACCCACGGACGGAGCCAAAAGCACCGGGGAGCTGTTTTTT. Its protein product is CASRPTDGAKSTGELFF.